This TCR beta chain was identified during a study of beta chain features in type 1 diabetes. At the level of the study: Across every sample, 100 million to 130 million sorted cells were examined in total. General observations from the study: When VDJ junctions were examined, type 1 diabetes patients showed fewer insertions and more deletions. Overrepresentation of cells with high TCR expression could result from cDNA sequencing.

Expressed TCRB transcripts got sequenced, as all isolated RNA was reverse transcribed. Generated by immunoSEQ multiplex PCR, the TCRdb table keeps only in-frame clones and is missing some. The table includes 350,000 or so clones, around 20% detected once. The CDR3 loop spans 11 amino acids. V dropped 6 bases and J dropped 6 bases, with 9 bases sitting between them. The V gene's germline CDR1 is SNHLY and CDR2 FYNNEI. This clone was detected only a few times. Its antigen is not identified. Based on CD45RO/CCR7/CD25/CD127/CD95/CD27, CD4+ regulatory, stem cell-like memory, naive and central memory cells were sorted.

Sequenced: naive CD4+ T cells from blood. The sequence came from a woman aged 18-29 years in good health. The gene calls are TRBV2 and TRBJ2-7, with D maybe TRBD1 (6 bases). The chain's CDR3 is CASRIQGEQYF. CDR3 nucleotides: TGTGCCAGCAGAATACAGGGCGAGCAGTACTTC. The full variable domain, in which reference TRBV2 and TRBJ2-7 provide the parts outside the CDR3, is EPEVTQTPSHQVTQMGQEVILRCVPISNHLYFYWYRQILGQKVEFLVSFYNNEISEKSEIFDDQFSVERPDGSNFTLKIRSTKLEDSAMYFCASRIQGEQYFGPGTRLTVT.